The clone carrying this T cell receptor (beta chain) was seen a single time. These data come from a study of T cell changes during pregnancy in multiple sclerosis. The germline gives CDR1 MNHEY, CDR2 SVGAGI. The germline V and J ends were trimmed by 0 bases and 1 base, with 9 bases remaining between them. This CDR3 is 15 amino acids long. Profiling relied on immunoSEQ multiplex PCR, and the TCRdb table lists in-frame clones only, not all of them. Found here are about 69,000 clones, about 91% of them singletons; the top ten hold around 0.27%. The starting material was CD4+ T cells from peripheral blood mononuclear cells, obtained in the third trimester of pregnancy. The genes are TRBV6-5 and TRBJ1-1, with no clear D. The origin of this receptor is a female donor in good health, enrolled as a control in a pregnancy study. CDR3 in DNA: TGTGCCAGCAGTTACTCGGGCCCGTGGAACACTGAAGCTTTCTTT. Translated: CASSYSGPWNTEAFF.